Listed below are T cell receptor beta chains from one sample, sequenced in a study of T cell clonotyping in hematopoietic cell transplantation. TCRdb's copy holds only in-frame clones and misses some; the assay was immunoSEQ multiplex PCR. The data show about 21,000 clones, roughly 88% seen once. Sequenced here: peripheral blood mononuclear cells, sampled before stem cell transplant. The origin of the receptors is a man aged 18 to 29 with biphenotypic leukemia. Some clones in this sample may be carry-over from other donors' samples. Each CDR3 is given with its conserved first and last residue. The D gene is left open where the match is weak. Size is stated for part of the rows, as once, few or many counts, or as a class when the clone is expanded.

d_call clone_size j_call v_call cdr3_nt cdr3_aa
NA NA TRBJ1-2 TRBV19 TGTGCCAGTAGTCAGGGTTTCAATGGCTACACCTTC CASSQGFNGYTF
NA few TRBJ2-3 TRBV25-1 TGTGCCAGCAGTGAGCAAGGGGTGGCAGATACGCAGTATTTT CASSEQGVADTQYF
NA NA TRBJ1-1 TRBV5-1 TGCGCCAGCAGCTTGGGACAGGAGAATACTGAAGCTTTCTTT CASSLGQENTEAFF
TRBD2 NA TRBJ2-5 TRBV10-3 TGTGCCATCAGGGGAGGGCGGGGCGCGGATCAAGAGACCCAGTACTTC CAIRGGRGADQETQYF
NA NA TRBJ1-1 TRBV28 TGTGCCAGCAGTTTCAGGGGCACTGAAGCTTTCTTT CASSFRGTEAFF
NA NA TRBJ1-2 TRBV5-6 TGTGCCAGCAGCTCGACGGACAAGAACTATGGCTACACCTTC CASSSTDKNYGYTF
NA NA TRBJ1-1 TRBV4-2 TGTGCCAGCAGCCAGGGGAGAGAGGCTTTCTTT CASSQGREAFF
TRBD2 once TRBJ2-3 TRBV30 TGTGCCTGGAGCACGGGACTAGCGGGAGGGCCGAAAGATACGCAGTATTTT CAWSTGLAGGPKDTQYF
TRBD1 NA TRBJ1-1 TRBV27 TGTGCCAGCGCGAGGACAGGAGGCACTGAAGCTTTCTTT CASARTGGTEAFF
NA NA TRBJ1-1 TRBV6-5 TGTGCCAGCAGTTCCCGGGGGTTGAACACTGAAGCTTTCTTT CASSSRGLNTEAFF
NA NA TRBJ1-2 TRBV15 TGTGCCACCACCAGGACCTCGTCCAAGACGGAGCAGTTCTATGGCTACACCTTC CATTRTSSKTEQFYGYTF